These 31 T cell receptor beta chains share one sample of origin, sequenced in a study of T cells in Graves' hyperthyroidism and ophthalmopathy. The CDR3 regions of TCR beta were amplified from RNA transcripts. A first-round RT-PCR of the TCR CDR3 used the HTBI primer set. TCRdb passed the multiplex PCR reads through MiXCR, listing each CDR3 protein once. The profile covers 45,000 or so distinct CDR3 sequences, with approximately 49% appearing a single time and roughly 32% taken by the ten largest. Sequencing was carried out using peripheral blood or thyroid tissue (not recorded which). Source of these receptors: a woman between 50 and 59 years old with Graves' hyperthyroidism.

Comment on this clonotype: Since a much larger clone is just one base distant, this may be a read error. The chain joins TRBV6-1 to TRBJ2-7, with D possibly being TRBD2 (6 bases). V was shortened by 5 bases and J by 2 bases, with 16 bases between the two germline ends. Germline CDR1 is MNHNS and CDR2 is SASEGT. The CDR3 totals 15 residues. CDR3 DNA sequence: TGTGCCAGCAGTTTTCCGACTGGCGGGGCCTACGAGCAGTACTTC. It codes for CASSFPTGGAYEQYF.

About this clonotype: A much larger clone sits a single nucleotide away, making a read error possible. This CDR3 reads CPRIGGGPSYTF. CDR3 coding DNA: TGCCCACGTATCGGAGGGGGGCCAAGCTACACCTTC. The chain links TRBV28 to TRBJ1-2, with a tentative D call TRBD1 (6 bases). There are 12 residues in the CDR3. Per germline, CDR1 MDHEN and CDR2 SYDVKM.

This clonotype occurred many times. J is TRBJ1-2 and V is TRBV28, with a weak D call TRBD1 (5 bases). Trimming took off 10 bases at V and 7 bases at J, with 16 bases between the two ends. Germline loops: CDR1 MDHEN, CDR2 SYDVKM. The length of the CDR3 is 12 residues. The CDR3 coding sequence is TGTGCCACCGAGGCCAGGGACGGTGGCTACACCTTC. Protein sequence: CATEARDGGYTF.

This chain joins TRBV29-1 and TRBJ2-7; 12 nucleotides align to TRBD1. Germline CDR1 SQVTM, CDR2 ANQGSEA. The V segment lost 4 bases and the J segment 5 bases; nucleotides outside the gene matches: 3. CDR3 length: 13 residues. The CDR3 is CSVGGQGANEQYF. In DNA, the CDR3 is TGCAGCGTTGGGGGACAGGGGGCCAACGAGCAGTACTTC.

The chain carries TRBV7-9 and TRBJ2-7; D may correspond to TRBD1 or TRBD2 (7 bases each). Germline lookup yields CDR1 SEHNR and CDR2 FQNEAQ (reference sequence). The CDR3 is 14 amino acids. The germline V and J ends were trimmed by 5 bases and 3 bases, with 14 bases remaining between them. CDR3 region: CASSKRDRNYEQYF. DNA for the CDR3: TGTGCCAGCAGCAAGCGGGACAGAAACTACGAGCAGTACTTC.

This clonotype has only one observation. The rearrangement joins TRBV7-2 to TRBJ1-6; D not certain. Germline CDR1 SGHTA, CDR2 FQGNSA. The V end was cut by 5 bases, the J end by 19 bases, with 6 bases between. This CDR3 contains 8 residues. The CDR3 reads CASSPGHF. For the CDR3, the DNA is TGTGCCAGCAGCCCCGGACACTTT.

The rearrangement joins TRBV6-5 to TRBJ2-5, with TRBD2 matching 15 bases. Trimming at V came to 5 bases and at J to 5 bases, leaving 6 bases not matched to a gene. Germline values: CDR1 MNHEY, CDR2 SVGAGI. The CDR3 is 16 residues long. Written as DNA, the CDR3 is TGTGCCAGCAGTACCGGACTAGCGGGAGGGCACGAGACCCAGTACTTC. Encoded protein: CASSTGLAGGHETQYF.

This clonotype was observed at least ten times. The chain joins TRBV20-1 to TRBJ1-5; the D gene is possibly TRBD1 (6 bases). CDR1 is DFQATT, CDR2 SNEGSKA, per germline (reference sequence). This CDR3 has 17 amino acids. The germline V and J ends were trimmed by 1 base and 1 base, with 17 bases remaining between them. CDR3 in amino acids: CSARGPIEGESNQPQHF. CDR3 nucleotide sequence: TGCAGTGCTAGAGGCCCTATCGAGGGGGAGAGCAATCAGCCCCAGCATTTT.

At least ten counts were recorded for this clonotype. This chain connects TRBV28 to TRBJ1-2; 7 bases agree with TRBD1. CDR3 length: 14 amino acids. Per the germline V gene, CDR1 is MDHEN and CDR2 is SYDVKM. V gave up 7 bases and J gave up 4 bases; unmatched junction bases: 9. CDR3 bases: TGTGCCAGCACCCTAGACAGGGACACCTATGGCTACACCTTC. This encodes CASTLDRDTYGYTF.

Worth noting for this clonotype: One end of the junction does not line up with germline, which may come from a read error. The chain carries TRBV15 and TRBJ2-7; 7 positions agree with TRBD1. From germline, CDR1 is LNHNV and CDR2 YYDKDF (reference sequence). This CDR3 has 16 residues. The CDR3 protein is CATSSRDSENTGELYF. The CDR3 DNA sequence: TGTGCCACCAGCAGCCGGGACAGCGAGAACACCGGGGAGCTGTACTTC.

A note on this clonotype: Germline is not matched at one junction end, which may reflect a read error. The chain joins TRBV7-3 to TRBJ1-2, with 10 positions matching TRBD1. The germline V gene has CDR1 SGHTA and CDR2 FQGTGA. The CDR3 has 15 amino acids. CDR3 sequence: CASSLRQGARHDYTF. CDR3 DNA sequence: TGTGCCAGTAGCTTGCGACAGGGGGCGCGGCATGACTACACCTTC.

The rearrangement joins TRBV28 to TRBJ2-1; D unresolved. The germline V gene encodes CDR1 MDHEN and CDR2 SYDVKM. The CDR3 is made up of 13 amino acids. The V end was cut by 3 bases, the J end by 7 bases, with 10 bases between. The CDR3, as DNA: TGTGCCAGCAGTTTTTCTGGGAAGAATGAGCAGTTCTTC. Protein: CASSFSGKNEQFF.

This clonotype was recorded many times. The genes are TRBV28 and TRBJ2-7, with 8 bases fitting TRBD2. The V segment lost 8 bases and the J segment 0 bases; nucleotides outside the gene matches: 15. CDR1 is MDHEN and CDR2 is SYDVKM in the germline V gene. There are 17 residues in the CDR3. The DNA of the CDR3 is TGTGCCAGCCAGACTAGCGTCTCGTGCCGAAGCTCCTACGAGCAGTACTTC. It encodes CASQTSVSCRSSYEQYF.

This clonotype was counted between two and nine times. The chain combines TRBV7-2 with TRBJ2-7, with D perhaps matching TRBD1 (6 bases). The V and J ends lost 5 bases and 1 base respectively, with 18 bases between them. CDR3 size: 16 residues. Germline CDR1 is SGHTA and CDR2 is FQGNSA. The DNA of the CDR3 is TGTGCCAGCAGCCAAGATATCACAGGGAGTTCCTACGAGCAGTACTTC. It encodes CASSQDITGSSYEQYF.

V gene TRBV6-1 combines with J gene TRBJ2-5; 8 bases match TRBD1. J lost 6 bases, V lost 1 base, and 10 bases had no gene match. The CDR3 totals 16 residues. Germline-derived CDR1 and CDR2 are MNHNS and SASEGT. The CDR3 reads CASSEEPTGALKTQYF. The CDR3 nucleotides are TGTGCCAGCAGTGAAGAACCGACAGGGGCTTTAAAGACCCAGTACTTC.

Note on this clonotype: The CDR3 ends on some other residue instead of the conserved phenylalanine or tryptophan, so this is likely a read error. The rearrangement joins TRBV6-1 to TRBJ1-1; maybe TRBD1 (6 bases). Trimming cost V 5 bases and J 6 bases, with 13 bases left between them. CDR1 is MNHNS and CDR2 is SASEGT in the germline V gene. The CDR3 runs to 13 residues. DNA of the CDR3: TGTGCCAGCAGTTATTTGGGGGGCGCTGAAGCTTTCTCT. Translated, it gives CASSYLGGAEAFS.

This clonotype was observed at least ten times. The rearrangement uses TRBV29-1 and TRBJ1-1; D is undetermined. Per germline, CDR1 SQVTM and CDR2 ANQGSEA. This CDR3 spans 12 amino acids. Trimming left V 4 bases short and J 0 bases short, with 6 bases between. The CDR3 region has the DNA TGCAGCGTTGCGGTGGTGAACACTGAAGCTTTCTTT. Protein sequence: CSVAVVNTEAFF.

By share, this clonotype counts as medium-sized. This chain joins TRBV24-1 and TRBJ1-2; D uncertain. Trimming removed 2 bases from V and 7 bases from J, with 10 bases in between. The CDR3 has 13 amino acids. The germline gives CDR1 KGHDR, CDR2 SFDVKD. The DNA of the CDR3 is TGTGCCACCAGTGATTCGACCCGCGGTGGCTACACCTTC. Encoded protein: CATSDSTRGGYTF.

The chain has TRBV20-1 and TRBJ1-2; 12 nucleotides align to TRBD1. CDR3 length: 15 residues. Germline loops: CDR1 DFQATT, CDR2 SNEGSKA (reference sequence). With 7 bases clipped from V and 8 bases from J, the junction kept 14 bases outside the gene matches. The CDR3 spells CSDRCRDRGRHGYTF. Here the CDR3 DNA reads TGCAGTGATAGGTGCCGGGACAGGGGGCGCCACGGCTACACCTTC.

CDR3 sequence: CASSLRTAQGDVTQYF. CDR3 DNA sequence: TGTGCCAGCAGCTTAAGGACAGCCCAGGGGGACGTGACCCAGTACTTC. The chain carries TRBV7-8 and TRBJ2-5; the match to TRBD1 covers 7 bases. The CDR3 is 16 amino acids. Trimming at V came to 2 bases and at J to 7 bases, leaving 13 bases not matched to a gene. CDR1 is SGHVS and CDR2 is FQNEAQ in the germline V gene.

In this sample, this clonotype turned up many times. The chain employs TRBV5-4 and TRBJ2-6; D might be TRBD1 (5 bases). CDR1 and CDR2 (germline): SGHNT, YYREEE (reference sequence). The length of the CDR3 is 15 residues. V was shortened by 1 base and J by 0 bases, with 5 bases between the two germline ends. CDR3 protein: CASSLRGSGANVLTF. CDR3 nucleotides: TGTGCCAGCAGCTTGAGGGGCTCTGGGGCCAACGTCCTGACTTTC.

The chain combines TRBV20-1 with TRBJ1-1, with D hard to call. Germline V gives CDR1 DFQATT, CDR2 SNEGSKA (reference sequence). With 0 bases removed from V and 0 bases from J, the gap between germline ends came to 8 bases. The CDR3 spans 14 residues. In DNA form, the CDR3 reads TGCAGTGCTAGAGAGTTGGGCATGAACACTGAAGCTTTCTTT. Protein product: CSARELGMNTEAFF.

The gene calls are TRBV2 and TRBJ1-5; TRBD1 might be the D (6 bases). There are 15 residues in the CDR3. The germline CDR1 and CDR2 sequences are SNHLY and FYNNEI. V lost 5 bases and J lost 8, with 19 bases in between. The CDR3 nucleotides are TGTGCCAGCAGTCCTGACCGGACAGCCCGGGAGCCCCAGCATTTT. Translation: CASSPDRTAREPQHF. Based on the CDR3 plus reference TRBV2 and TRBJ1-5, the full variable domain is EPEVTQTPSHQVTQMGQEVILRCVPISNHLYFYWYRQILGQKVEFLVSFYNNEISEKSEIFDDQFSVERPDGSNFTLKIRSTKLEDSAMYFCASSPDRTAREPQHFGDGTRLSIL.

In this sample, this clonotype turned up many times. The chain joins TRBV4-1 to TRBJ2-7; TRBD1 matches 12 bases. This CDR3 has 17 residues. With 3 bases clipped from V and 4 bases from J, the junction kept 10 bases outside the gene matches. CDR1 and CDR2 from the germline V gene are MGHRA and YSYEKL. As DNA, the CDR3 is TGCGCCAGCAGCCAGGCGCCCGGGACAGGGGGCTGGTACGAGCAGTACTTC. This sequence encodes CASSQAPGTGGWYEQYF.

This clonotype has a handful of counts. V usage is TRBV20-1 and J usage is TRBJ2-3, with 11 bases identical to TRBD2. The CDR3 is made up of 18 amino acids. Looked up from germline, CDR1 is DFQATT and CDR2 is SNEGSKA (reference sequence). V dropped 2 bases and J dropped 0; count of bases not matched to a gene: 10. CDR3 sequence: CSARTGTSGGGSTDTQYF. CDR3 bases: TGCAGTGCTAGAACCGGGACTAGCGGTGGCGGGAGCACAGATACGCAGTATTTT.

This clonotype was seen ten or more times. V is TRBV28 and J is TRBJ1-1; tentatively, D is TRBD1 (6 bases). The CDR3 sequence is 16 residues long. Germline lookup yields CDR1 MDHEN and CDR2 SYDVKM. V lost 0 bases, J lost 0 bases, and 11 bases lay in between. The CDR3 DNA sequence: TGTGCCAGCAGTTTATGGGTCAGGGGTATGAACACTGAAGCTTTCTTT. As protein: CASSLWVRGMNTEAFF.

CDR3 nucleotides: TGTGCCAGCAGCCAAGATGGCAGCTACTATGGCTACACCTTC. Translation gives CASSQDGSYYGYTF. V and J are TRBV7-2 and TRBJ1-2; D gene unclear. V was clipped by 5 bases and J by 3 bases, with 13 bases between them. CDR3 size: 14 residues. The germline V gene has CDR1 SGHTA and CDR2 FQGNSA.

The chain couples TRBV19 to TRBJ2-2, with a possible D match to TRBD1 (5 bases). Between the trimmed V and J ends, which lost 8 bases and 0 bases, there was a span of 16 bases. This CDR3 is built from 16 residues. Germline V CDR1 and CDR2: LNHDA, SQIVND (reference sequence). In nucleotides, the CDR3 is TGTGCCAGTGGCTTGGGGCAGGGAACGAACACCGGGGAGCTGTTTTTT. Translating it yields CASGLGQGTNTGELFF.

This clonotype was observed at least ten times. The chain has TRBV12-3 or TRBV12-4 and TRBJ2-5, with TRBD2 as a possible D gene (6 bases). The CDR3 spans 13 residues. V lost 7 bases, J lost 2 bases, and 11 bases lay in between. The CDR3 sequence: CASKEGSQETQYF. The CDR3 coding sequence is TGTGCCAGCAAGGAGGGGAGTCAAGAGACCCAGTACTTC.

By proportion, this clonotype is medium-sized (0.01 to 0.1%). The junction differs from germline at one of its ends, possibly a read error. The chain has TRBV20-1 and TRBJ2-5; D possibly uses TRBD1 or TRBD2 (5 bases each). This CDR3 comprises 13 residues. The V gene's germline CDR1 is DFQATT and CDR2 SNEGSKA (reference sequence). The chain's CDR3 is CSAREGMEEAQYF. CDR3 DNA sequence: TGCAGTGCTCGTGAGGGGATGGAAGAGGCCCAGTACTTC.

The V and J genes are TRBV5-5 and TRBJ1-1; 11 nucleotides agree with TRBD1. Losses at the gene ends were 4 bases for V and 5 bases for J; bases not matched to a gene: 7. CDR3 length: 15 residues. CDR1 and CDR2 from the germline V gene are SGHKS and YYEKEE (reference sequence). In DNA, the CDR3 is TGTGCCAGCAGCACGGACAGGGGGCGAGGGACTGAAGCTTTCTTT. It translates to CASSTDRGRGTEAFF.